The sequence of this T cell receptor beta chain was determined in a study of cytomegalovirus exposure and HLA in healthy donors. Overall study context: Of 300 to 500 genotyped donors, more than 65% grouped in the Caucasian-associated ancestry cluster.

Amplification used 60 Vbeta primers and 13 Jbeta primers. Libraries were prepared by immunoSEQ multiplex PCR; TCRdb keeps only in-frame clonotypes and omits some of them. The top ten hold around 4.2% of the sample, which has about 270,000 clones, approximately 90% seen once. General study points: It was confirmed in vitro that a few of the CMV-associated chains were specific for CMV antigens.

The V and J ends lost 2 bases and 3 bases respectively, with 14 bases between them. This CDR3 region has 15 residues. The germline CDR1 and CDR2 sequences are SGHVS and FQNEAQ. This clone occurred once. No antigen is known for it. The TCR sequence derives from a middle-aged man in good health and CMV-seropositive. The material sequenced was PBMCs. The V and J genes are TRBV7-8 and TRBJ2-7, with TRBD2 as a possible D gene (6 bases). The CDR3 reads CASSLKQPGLYEQYF. DNA of the CDR3: TGTGCCAGCAGCTTAAAACAGCCGGGACTCTACGAGCAGTACTTC.